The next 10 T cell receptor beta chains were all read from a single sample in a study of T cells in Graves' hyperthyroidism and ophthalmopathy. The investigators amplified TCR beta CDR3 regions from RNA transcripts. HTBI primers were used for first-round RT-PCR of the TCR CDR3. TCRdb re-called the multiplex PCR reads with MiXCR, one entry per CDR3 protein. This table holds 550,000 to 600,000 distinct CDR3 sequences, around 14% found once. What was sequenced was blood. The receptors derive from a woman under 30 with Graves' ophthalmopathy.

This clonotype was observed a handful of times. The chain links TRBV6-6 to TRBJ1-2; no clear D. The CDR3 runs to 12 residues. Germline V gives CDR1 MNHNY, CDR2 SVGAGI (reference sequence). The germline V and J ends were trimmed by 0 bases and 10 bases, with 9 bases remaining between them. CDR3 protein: CASSYSRLTYTF. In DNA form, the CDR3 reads TGTGCCAGCAGTTACTCGAGATTAACCTACACCTTC.

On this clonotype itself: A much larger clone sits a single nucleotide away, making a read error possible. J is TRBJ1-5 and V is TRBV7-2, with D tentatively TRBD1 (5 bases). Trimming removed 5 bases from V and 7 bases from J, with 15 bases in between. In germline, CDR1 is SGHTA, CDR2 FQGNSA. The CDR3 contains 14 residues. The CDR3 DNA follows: TGTGCCAGCAGCCCCATCCTACAGGAACAGCCCCAGCATTTT. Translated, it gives CASSPILQEQPQHF.

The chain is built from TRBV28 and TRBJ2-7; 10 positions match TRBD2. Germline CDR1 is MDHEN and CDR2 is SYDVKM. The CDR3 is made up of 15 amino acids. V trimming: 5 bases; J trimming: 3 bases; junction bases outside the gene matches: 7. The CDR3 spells CASSPGTSAGYEQYF. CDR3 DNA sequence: TGTGCCAGCAGTCCCGGGACTAGCGCGGGCTACGAGCAGTACTTC.

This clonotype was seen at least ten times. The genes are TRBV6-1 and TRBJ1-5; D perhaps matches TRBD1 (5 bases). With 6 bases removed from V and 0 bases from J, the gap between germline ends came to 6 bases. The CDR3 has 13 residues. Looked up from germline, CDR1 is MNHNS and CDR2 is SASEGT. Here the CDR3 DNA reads TGTGCCAGCAGACAGGATAGCAATCAGCCCCAGCATTTT. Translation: CASRQDSNQPQHF.

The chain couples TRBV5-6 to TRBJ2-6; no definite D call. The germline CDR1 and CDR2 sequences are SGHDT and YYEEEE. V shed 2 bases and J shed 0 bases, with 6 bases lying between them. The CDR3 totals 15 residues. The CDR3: CASSLSPSGANVLTF. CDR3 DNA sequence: TGTGCCAGCAGCTTAAGTCCCTCTGGGGCCAACGTCCTGACTTTC.

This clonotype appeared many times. The CDR3 sequence is CASSLGASGRGVTFEQFF. CDR3 sequence (DNA): TGCGCCAGCAGCTTGGGTGCTAGCGGGAGAGGGGTTACATTTGAGCAGTTCTTC. The chain has TRBV5-1 and TRBJ2-1, with 10 bases that match TRBD2. The CDR3 spans 18 residues. The V and J ends lost 0 bases and 9 bases, in that order; junction bases with no gene match: 15. Germline lookup yields CDR1 SGHRS and CDR2 YFSETQ.

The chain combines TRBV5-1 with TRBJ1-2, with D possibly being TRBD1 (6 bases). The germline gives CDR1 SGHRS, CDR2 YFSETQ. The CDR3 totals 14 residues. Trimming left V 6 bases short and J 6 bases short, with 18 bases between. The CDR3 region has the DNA TGCGCCAGCACCCTTCTAGGGGGGGCGGATGGCTACACCTTC. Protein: CASTLLGGADGYTF.

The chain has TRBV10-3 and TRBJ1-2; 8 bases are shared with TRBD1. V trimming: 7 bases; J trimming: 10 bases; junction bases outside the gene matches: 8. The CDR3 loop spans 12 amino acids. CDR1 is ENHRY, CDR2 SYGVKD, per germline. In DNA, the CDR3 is TGTGCCATCACTGGGACAGGAGACGTCTACACCTTC. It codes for CAITGTGDVYTF.

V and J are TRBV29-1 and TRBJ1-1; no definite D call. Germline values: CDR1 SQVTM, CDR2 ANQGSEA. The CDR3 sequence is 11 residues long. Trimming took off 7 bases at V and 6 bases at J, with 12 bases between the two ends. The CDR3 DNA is TGCAGCGCCCGGGGTCAGGCTGAAGCTTTCTTT. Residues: CSARGQAEAFF.

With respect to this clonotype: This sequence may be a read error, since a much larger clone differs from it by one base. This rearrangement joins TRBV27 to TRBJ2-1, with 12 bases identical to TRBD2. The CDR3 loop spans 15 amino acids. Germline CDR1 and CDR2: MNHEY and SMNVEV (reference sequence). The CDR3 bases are TGTGCCAGCAGTTGGGGACTAGCGGGCCACAATGAGCAGTCCTTC. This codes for CASSWGLAGHNEQSF.